What follows are 16 T cell receptor beta chains derived from one specimen sequenced in a study of blood T cell repertoires in COVID-19. The data were produced by immunoSEQ multiplex PCR, yet TCRdb's version contains in-frame clones alone and is incomplete. Among about 78,000 clones, about 88% were seen once, and the ten largest hold around 2.7%. Sequenced: peripheral blood. The source of these receptors is a man aged 65-85 years with active or convalescent COVID-19.

The V call is TRBV27, the J call TRBJ1-1; D gene ambiguous. Germline CDR1 and CDR2: MNHEY and SMNVEV (reference sequence). Trimming stripped 2 bases from V and 7 bases from J, with 14 bases between. The CDR3 covers 14 residues. For the CDR3, the DNA is TGTGCCAGCAGTTTAGTTACGCAGCGAAGTGAAGCTTTCTTT. It encodes CASSLVTQRSEAFF.

The rearrangement joins TRBV29-1 to TRBJ1-3; unclear D gene. With 7 bases removed from V and 3 bases from J, the gap between germline ends came to 10 bases. This CDR3 has 12 amino acids. Per germline, CDR1 SQVTM and CDR2 ANQGSEA. CDR3 in amino acids: CSGRSDGNTIYF. As DNA, the CDR3 is TGCAGCGGGCGGTCTGATGGAAACACCATATATTTT.

The CDR3 DNA reads TGTGCCTGGACCAGAGGTCGCCCGAGCTCTGGAAACACCATATATTTT. This sequence encodes CAWTRGRPSSGNTIYF. This chain links TRBV30 with TRBJ1-3; D remains unclear. Germline V gives CDR1 GTSNPN, CDR2 SVGIG (reference sequence). The V end was cut by 4 bases, the J end by 0 bases, with 16 bases between. The CDR3 is 16 residues long. The variable domain in full, with the rest retrieved from reference TRBV30 and TRBJ1-3, is SQTIHQWPATLVQPVGSPLSLECTVEGTSNPNLYWYRQAAGRGLQLLFYSVGIGQISSEVPQNLSASRPQDRQFILSSKKLLLSDSGFYLCAWTRGRPSSGNTIYFGEGSWLTVV.

Only a few counts were recorded for this clone. This chain uses TRBV5-1 with TRBJ1-3; 9 nucleotides line up with TRBD1. Per germline, CDR1 SGHRS and CDR2 YFSETQ. The CDR3 sequence is 16 residues long. V shed 1 base, J shed 2 bases, and the junction held 4 bases outside the gene matches. The CDR3 DNA is TGCGCCAGCAGCTTGTGGACAGGGGAGGCTGGAAACACCATATATTTT. This sequence encodes CASSLWTGEAGNTIYF.

V and J are TRBV6-1 and TRBJ2-5; 9 bases match TRBD2. The CDR3 runs to 14 residues. V lost 3 bases, J lost 5 bases, and 4 bases stayed unmatched. Germline V CDR1 and CDR2: MNHNS, SASEGT. CDR3 in amino acids: CASSDGTSLETQYF. For the CDR3, the DNA is TGTGCCAGCAGTGACGGGACTAGCTTGGAGACCCAGTACTTC.

The chain couples TRBV11-2 to TRBJ2-1; 9 bases agree with TRBD2. This CDR3 region has 13 residues. The germline V gene encodes CDR1 SGHAT and CDR2 FQNNGV. V was clipped by 5 bases and J by 10 bases; unmatched bases: 6. In DNA form, the CDR3 reads TGTGCCAGCAGCATGGGACTAGCAAGCGAGCAGTTCTTC. Residues: CASSMGLASEQFF.

J is TRBJ2-2 and V is TRBV9; D gene uncertain. V was cut by 0 bases and J by 4 bases, with 7 bases left in between. CDR1 is SGDLS, CDR2 YYNGEE, per germline. This CDR3 has 14 residues. CDR3 DNA sequence: TGTGCCAGCAGCGTAGCTCAGTTCACCGGGGAGCTGTTTTTT. Translation: CASSVAQFTGELFF.

The gene calls are TRBV28 and TRBJ1-5; 9 positions match TRBD1. Germline-derived CDR1 and CDR2 are MDHEN and SYDVKM. The CDR3 runs 16 residues. V dropped 5 bases and J dropped 0; count of bases not matched to a gene: 5. Written as DNA, the CDR3 is TGTGCCAGCAGTCAGGACAGGGGATATAGCAATCAGCCCCAGCATTTT. Its translation: CASSQDRGYSNQPQHF.

Here the CDR3 DNA reads TGTGCCAGCAGTTTGGTCTTGGCGGGCTTGCGGTCAGAGACCCAGTACTTC. Protein product: CASSLVLAGLRSETQYF. The chain links TRBV28 to TRBJ2-5, with D possibly TRBD2 on 5 matching bases. Trimming shortened V by 3 bases and J by 4 bases, and 21 bases separated the two germline ends. The CDR3 totals 17 residues. The germline gives CDR1 MDHEN, CDR2 SYDVKM. The whole variable domain, remainder taken from reference TRBV28 and TRBJ2-5, is DVKVTQSSRYLVKRTGEKVFLECVQDMDHENMFWYRQDPGLGLRLIYFSYDVKMKEKGDIPEGYSVSREKKERFSLILESASTNQTSMYLCASSLVLAGLRSETQYFGPGTRLLVL.

This clone was detected once. This rearrangement joins TRBV4-1 to TRBJ2-2; 7 bases align to TRBD2. The trim removed 2 bases at V and 5 bases at J, leaving 11 bases unmatched. This CDR3 spans 17 amino acids. Per germline, CDR1 MGHRA and CDR2 YSYEKL. In DNA form, the CDR3 reads TGCGCCAGCAGCCAACGCCCGACTAGCCAGCGAACCGGGGAGCTGTTTTTT. Translation gives CASSQRPTSQRTGELFF.

This clone showed up just once. The chain has TRBV19 and TRBJ2-1; 10 bases line up with TRBD2. The CDR3 is made up of 15 amino acids. CDR1 is LNHDA, CDR2 SQIVND, per germline (reference sequence). The V segment lost 7 bases and the J segment 7 bases; nucleotides outside the gene matches: 10. The CDR3 loop reads CASNLIAGGLNEQFF. The CDR3 region has the DNA TGTGCCAGTAACTTAATAGCGGGAGGTTTAAATGAGCAGTTCTTC.

The chain has TRBV7-9 and TRBJ2-5, with D perhaps TRBD2 (6 bases). CDR3 size: 15 residues. V was clipped by 0 bases and J by 5 bases, with 13 bases between them. Germline lookup yields CDR1 SEHNR and CDR2 FQNEAQ (reference sequence). The CDR3 sequence: CASSLALGGVETQYF. The CDR3 region has the DNA TGTGCCAGCAGCTTAGCGCTGGGGGGAGTGGAGACCCAGTACTTC.

In this sample, this clone turned up a few times. The chain carries TRBV28 and TRBJ1-6, with D possibly being TRBD1 (6 bases). Deletions cut 3 bases from V and 11 bases from J, with 11 bases between. Germline V gene sequence: CDR1 MDHEN, CDR2 SYDVKM. This CDR3 spans 13 amino acids. Written as DNA, the CDR3 is TGTGCCAGCAGTTTGTGGCAGGGGACACCCCTCCACTTT. Translation gives CASSLWQGTPLHF. Full variable domain (rest looked up from reference TRBV28 and TRBJ1-6): DVKVTQSSRYLVKRTGEKVFLECVQDMDHENMFWYRQDPGLGLRLIYFSYDVKMKEKGDIPEGYSVSREKKERFSLILESASTNQTSMYLCASSLWQGTPLHFGNGTRLTVT.

The table lists this clone with a count of one. The chain uses TRBV6-5 and TRBJ2-1, with D maybe TRBD1 (6 bases). Per germline, CDR1 MNHEY and CDR2 SVGAGI. V lost 7 bases and J lost 12, with 25 bases in between. The length of the CDR3 is 15 residues. The CDR3 coding sequence is TGTGCCAGCACCGGGCAGGGGCCGAGTGCCGCGGGGCAGTTCTTC. It codes for CASTGQGPSAAGQFF.

V gene TRBV19 combines with J gene TRBJ2-7; D possibly corresponds to TRBD1 (6 bases). CDR3 size: 13 residues. Per germline, CDR1 LNHDA and CDR2 SQIVND (reference sequence). The V and J ends lost 0 bases and 5 bases respectively, with 8 bases between them. This CDR3 is CASSIDGGHEQYF. CDR3 DNA sequence: TGTGCCAGTAGTATAGATGGGGGCCACGAGCAGTACTTC.

The chain links TRBV7-2 to TRBJ2-3; 11 nucleotides agree with TRBD2. V lost 3 bases and J lost 3; bases outside the gene matches: 5. Per germline, CDR1 SGHTA and CDR2 FQGNSA. This CDR3 is built from 16 residues. CDR3: CASSFTSGSGTDTQYF. The CDR3 coding sequence is TGTGCCAGCAGCTTTACTAGCGGGAGTGGGACAGATACGCAGTATTTT.